A single T cell receptor beta chain is shown here with its context. Its antigen is not known. The sample is drawn from a study of neurological immune-mediated disorders. Whole-study results and caveats: One related-CDR3 cluster, identified by phylogenetic grouping, held the repertoires of 18 of 34 multiple sclerosis patients and was a possible signature.

Every sequencing run produced over 200 million TCR-beta sequences that came from 15-18 subjects. TCRdb processed the 5' RACE reads anew with MiXCR; each CDR3 protein has one entry. Here the sample spans tens of thousands of distinct CDR3 sequences, 3% to 4.5% being singletons. This CDR3 has 12 amino acids. Between the trimmed V and J ends, which lost 5 bases and 4 bases, there was a span of 5 bases. The germline gives CDR1 SGHAT, CDR2 FQNNGV. The chain carries TRBV11-2 and TRBJ2-2; D gene ambiguous. This clonotype was obtained from a woman aged 40-49 years with multiple sclerosis. Sequencing used CD4+ T cells from blood. The CDR3 is CASSLSTGELFF. CDR3 in DNA: TGTGCCAGCAGCCTCTCCACCGGGGAGCTGTTTTTT.